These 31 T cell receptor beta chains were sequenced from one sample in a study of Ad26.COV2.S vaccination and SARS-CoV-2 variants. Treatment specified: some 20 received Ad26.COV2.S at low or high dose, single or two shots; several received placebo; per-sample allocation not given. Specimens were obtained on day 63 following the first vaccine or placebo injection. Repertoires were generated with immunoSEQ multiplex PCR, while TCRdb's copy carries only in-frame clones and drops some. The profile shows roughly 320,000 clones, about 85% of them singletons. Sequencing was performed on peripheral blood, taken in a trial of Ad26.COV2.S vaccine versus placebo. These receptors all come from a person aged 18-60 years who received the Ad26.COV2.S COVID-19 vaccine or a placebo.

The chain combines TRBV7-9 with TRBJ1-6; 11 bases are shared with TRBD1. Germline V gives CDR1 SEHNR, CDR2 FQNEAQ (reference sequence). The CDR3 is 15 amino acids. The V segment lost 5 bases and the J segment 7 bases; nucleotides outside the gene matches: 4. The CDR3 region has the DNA TGTGCCAGCAGCCTCGGGGACAGGGGGAATTCACCCCTCCACTTT. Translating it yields CASSLGDRGNSPLHF.

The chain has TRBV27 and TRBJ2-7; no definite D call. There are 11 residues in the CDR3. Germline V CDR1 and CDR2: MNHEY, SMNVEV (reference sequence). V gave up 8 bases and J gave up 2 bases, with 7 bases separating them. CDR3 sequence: CASRTTYEQYF. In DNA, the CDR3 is TGTGCCAGCCGCACCACCTACGAGCAGTACTTC.

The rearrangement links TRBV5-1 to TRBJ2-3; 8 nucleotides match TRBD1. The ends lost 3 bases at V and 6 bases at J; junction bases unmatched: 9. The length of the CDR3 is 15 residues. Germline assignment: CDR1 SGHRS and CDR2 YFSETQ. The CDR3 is CASSSRQGLSDTQYF. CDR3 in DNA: TGCGCCAGCAGCTCCCGACAGGGGCTTAGCGATACGCAGTATTTT.

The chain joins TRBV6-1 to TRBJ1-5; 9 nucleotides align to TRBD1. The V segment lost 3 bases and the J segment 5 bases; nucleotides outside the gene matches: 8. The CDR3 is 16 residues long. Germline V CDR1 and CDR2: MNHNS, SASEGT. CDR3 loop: CASSDLRDREDQPQHF. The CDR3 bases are TGTGCCAGCAGTGATCTCCGGGACAGGGAGGATCAGCCCCAGCATTTT.

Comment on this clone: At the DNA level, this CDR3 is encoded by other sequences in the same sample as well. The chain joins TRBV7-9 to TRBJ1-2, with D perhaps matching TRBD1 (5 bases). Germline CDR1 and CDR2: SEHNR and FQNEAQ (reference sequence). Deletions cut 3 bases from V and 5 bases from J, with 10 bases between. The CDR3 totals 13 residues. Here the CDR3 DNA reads TGTGCCAGCAGCTTTGGCGGGGGGTATGGCTACACCTTC. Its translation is CASSFGGGYGYTF.

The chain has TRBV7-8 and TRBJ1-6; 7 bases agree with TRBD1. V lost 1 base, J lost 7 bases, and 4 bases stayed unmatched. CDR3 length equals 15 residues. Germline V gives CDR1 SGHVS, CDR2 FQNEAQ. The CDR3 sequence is CASSLGGGGNSPLHF. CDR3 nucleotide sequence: TGTGCCAGCAGCTTAGGAGGAGGGGGCAATTCACCCCTCCACTTT.

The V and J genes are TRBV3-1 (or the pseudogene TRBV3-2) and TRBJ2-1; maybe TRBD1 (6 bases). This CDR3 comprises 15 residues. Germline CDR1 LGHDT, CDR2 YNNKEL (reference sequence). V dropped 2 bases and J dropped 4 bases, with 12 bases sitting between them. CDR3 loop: CASSQSQGRYNEQFF. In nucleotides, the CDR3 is TGTGCCAGCAGCCAATCCCAGGGGAGATACAATGAGCAGTTCTTC.

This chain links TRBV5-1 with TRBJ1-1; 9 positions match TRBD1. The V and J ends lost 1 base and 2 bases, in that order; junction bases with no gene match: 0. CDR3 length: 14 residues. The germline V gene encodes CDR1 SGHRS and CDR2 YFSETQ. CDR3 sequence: CASSLTGGNTEAFF. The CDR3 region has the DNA TGCGCCAGCAGCTTGACAGGGGGCAACACTGAAGCTTTCTTT.

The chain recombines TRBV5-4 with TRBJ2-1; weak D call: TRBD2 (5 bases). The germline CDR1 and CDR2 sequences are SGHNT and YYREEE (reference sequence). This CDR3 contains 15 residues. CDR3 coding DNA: TGTGCGTACACCTGGGCAGCCCGGACGGGGAATGAGCAGTTCTTC. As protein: CAYTWAARTGNEQFF.

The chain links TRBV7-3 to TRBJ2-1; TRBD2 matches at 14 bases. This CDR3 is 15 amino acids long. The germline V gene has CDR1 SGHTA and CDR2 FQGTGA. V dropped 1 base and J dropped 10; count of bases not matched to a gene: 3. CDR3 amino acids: CASSLNGLAGGEQFF. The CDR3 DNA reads TGTGCCAGCAGCTTAAATGGACTAGCGGGGGGCGAGCAGTTCTTC. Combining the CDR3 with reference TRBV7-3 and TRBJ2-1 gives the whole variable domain GAGVSQTPSNKVTEKGKYVELRCDPISGHTALYWYRQSLGQGPEFLIYFQGTGAADDSGLPNDRFFAVRPEGSVSTLKIQRTERGDSAVYLCASSLNGLAGGEQFFGPGTRLTVL.

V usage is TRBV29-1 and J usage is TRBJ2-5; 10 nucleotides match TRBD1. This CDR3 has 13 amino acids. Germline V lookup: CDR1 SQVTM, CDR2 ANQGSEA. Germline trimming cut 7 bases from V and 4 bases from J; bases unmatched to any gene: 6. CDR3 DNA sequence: TGCAGCGCAAGGACAGGGGGGCCAGAGACCCAGTACTTC. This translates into CSARTGGPETQYF.

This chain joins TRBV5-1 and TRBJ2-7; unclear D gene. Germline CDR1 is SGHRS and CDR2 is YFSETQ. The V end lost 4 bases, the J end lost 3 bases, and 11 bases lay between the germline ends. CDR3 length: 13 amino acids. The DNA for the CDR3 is TGCGCCAGCAGCGCGCGTGAAGACTACGAGCAGTACTTC. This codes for CASSAREDYEQYF.

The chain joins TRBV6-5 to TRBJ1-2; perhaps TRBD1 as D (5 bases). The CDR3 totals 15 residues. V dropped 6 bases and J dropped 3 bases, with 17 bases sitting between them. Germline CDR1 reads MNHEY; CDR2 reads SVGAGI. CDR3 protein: CASSPVPGYDYGYTF. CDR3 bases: TGTGCCAGCAGCCCGGTGCCAGGGTACGACTATGGCTACACCTTC.

The CDR3 spells CASSSGQGSYNEQFF. The CDR3 DNA reads as TGTGCCAGCAGCTCGGGACAGGGCTCCTACAATGAGCAGTTCTTC. The genes are TRBV9 and TRBJ2-1; 9 bases line up with TRBD1. V shed 4 bases, J shed 0 bases, and the junction held 2 bases outside the gene matches. The CDR3 is made up of 15 amino acids. CDR1 SGDLS and CDR2 YYNGEE come from the germline V gene.

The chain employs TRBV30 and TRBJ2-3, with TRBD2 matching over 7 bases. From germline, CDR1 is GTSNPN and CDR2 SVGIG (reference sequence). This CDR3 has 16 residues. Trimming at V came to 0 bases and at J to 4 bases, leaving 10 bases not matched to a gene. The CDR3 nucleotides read TGTGCCTGGAGTGTAGGCCCTCTAGCGGCCTCAGATACGCAGTATTTT. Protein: CAWSVGPLAASDTQYF.

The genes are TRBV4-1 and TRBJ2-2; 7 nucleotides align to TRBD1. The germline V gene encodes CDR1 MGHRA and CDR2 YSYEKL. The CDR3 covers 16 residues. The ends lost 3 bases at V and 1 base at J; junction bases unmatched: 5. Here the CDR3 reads CASSHSRTGNTGELFF. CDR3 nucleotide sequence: TGCGCCAGCAGCCACTCCCGGACAGGGAACACCGGGGAGCTGTTTTTT.

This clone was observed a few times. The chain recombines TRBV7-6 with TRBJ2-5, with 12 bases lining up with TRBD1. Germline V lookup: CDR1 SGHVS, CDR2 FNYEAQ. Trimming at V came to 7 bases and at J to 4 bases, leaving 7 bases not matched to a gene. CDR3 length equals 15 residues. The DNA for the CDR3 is TGTGCCAGCACCTCTGGGACAGGGGGCGTAGAGACCCAGTACTTC. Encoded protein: CASTSGTGGVETQYF.

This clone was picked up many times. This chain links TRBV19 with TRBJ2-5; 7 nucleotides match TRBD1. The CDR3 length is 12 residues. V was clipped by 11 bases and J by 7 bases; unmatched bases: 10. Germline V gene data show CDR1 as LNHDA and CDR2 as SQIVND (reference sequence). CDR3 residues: CAVSDRTGTQYF. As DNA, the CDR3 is TGTGCCGTATCGGACAGGACGGGGACCCAGTACTTC.

For the CDR3, the DNA is TGTGCCAGCAGCTTCTCTAGCGGGGGGCCCTACGAGCAGTACTTC. The encoded protein is CASSFSSGGPYEQYF. The chain joins TRBV7-2 to TRBJ2-7; 11 nucleotides match TRBD2. The CDR3 runs to 15 residues. Germline V gene data show CDR1 as SGHTA and CDR2 as FQGNSA. Germline trimming cut 3 bases from V and 2 bases from J; bases unmatched to any gene: 3.

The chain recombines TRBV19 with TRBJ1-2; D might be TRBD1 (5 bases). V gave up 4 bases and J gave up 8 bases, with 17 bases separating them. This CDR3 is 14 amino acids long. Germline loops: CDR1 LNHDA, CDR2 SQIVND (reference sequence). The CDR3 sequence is CASSSAGPGTGYTF. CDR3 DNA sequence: TGTGCCAGTAGTAGCGCGGGGCCTGGGACCGGCTACACCTTC.

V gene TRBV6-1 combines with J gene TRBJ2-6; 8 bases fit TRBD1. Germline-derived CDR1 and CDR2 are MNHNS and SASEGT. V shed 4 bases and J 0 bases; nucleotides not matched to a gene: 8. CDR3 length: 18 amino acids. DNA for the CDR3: TGTGCCAGCAGTGTCCGGGACAGGATAGGCTCTGGGGCCAACGTCCTGACTTTC. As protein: CASSVRDRIGSGANVLTF.

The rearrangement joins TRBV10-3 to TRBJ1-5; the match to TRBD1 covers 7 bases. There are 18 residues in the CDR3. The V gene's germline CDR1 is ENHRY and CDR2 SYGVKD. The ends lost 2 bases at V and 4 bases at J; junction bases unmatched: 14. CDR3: CAISEVKTGALLNQPQHF. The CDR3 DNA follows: TGTGCCATCAGTGAGGTCAAAACAGGGGCCCTCCTAAATCAGCCCCAGCATTTT.

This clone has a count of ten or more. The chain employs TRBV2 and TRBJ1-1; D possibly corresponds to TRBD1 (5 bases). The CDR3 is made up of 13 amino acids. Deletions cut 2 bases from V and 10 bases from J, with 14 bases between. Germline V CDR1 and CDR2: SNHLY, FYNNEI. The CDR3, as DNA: TGTGCCAGCAGTGAACGGGACGGAAGCGGAGCTTTCTTT. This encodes CASSERDGSGAFF.

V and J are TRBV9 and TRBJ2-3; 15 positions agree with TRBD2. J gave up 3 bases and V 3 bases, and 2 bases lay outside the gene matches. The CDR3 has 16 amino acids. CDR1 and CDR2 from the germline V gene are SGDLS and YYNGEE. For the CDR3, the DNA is TGTGCCAGCAGCGCAGGGACTAGCGGGGGGACAGATACGCAGTATTTT. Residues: CASSAGTSGGTDTQYF.

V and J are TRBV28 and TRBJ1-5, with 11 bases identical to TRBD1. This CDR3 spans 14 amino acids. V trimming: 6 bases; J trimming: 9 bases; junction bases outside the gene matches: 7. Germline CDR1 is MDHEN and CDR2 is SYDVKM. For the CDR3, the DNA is TGTGCCAGCAGACGGGGACAGGGGGTCGGGCCCCAGCATTTT. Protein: CASRRGQGVGPQHF.

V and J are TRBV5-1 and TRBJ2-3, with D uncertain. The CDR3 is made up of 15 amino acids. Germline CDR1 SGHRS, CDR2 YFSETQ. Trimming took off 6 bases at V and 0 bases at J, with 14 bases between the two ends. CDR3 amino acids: CASTTVHTSTDTQYF. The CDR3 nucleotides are TGCGCCAGCACCACAGTGCATACTAGCACAGATACGCAGTATTTT.

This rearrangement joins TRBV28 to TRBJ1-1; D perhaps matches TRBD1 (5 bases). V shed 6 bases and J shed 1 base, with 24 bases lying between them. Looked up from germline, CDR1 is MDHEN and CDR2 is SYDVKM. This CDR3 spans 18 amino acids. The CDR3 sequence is CASRKVYGTAGGNTEAFF. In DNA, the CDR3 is TGTGCCAGCAGAAAAGTTTACGGGACCGCCGGTGGGAACACTGAAGCTTTCTTT.

Written as DNA, the CDR3 is TGTGCCAGCAGGACTCCGGGACATACAGATACGCAGTATTTT. It yields the protein CASRTPGHTDTQYF. The gene calls are TRBV28 and TRBJ2-3; tentatively, D is TRBD1 (6 bases). Germline assignment: CDR1 MDHEN and CDR2 SYDVKM. The length of the CDR3 is 14 residues. V lost 6 bases and J lost 3, with 13 bases in between.

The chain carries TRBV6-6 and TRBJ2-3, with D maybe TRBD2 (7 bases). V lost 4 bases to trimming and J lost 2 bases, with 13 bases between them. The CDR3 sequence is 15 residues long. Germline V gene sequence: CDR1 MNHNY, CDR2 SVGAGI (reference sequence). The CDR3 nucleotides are TGTGCCAGCAGTTTCGCGGGGGCGGTCACAGATACGCAGTATTTT. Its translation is CASSFAGAVTDTQYF.

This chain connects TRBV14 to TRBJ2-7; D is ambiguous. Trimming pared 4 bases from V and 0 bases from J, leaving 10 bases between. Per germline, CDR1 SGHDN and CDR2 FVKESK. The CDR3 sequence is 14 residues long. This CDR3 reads CASSPRTHSYEQYF. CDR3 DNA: TGTGCCAGCAGCCCAAGAACACACTCCTACGAGCAGTACTTC.

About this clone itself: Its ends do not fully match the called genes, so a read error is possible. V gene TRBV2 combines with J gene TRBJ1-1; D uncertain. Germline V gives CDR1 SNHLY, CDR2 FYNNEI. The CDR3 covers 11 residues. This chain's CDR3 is CASKVNTEAFF. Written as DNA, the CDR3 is TGTGCTAGCAAGGTGAACACTGAAGCTTTCTTT. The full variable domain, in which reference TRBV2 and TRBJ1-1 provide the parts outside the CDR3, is EPEVTQTPSHQVTQMGQEVILRCVPISNHLYFYWYRQILGQKVEFLVSFYNNEISEKSEIFDDQFSVERPDGSNFTLKIRSTKLEDSAMYFCASKVNTEAFFGQGTRLTVV.